This T cell receptor beta chain came from a study of T cell repertoires in aging, cancer and after chemotherapy. TRB rearrangements spanning V, D and J were amplified using mixed TRB-A/B primers. TCRdb redid the calling of the multiplex PCR reads with MiXCR, one entry per CDR3 protein. The sample lists about 5,000 distinct CDR3 sequences, around 21% occurring once. V shed 0 bases, J shed 6 bases, and the junction held 7 bases outside the gene matches. The CDR3 has 16 amino acids. Germline lookup yields CDR1 LGHNA and CDR2 YNFKEQ. Amplification of TCR beta used genomic DNA extracted from peripheral blood.

The J gene is TRBJ2-1, the V gene TRBV4-2; TRBD2 matches 8 bases. The TCR comes from a human donor in good health. The donor label of this sample is uncertain. The sequencing input was blood. The CDR3, as DNA: TGTGCCAGCAGCCAAGACTTAACTAGCGGCTTCAATGAGCAGTTCTTC. This encodes CASSQDLTSGFNEQFF.